This T cell receptor (beta chain) stems from a study of blood T cell repertoires in COVID-19. Study at large: Samples of COVID-19 (acute and convalescent) were obtained from the United States, Italy and Spain. T cells, B-cell-depleted T cells, or PBMCs provided the cDNA or gDNA that served as material.

The CDR3 has 13 amino acids. Germline CDR1 reads GTSNPN; CDR2 reads SVGIG (reference sequence). Trimming removed 4 bases from V and 6 bases from J; junction bases left unmatched: 5. Per the original methods: How many nucleated cells were present was estimated from reference gene primer amplification. The data were produced by immunoSEQ multiplex PCR, yet TCRdb's version contains in-frame clones alone and is incomplete. D and trimming come from the DNA, and the V and J calls and clone size come from that table. This sample has approximately 90,000 clones; 85% occur once, and the top ten carry around 4%.

The chain joins TRBV30 to TRBJ2-1, with 8 bases lining up with TRBD2. The receptor comes from a man in his 60s with acute or convalescent COVID-19. The sample consisted of peripheral blood. The CDR3 nucleotides are TGTGCCTGGAATGGACTAGCCGGCAATGAGCAGTTCTTC. This translates into CAWNGLAGNEQFF.